This T cell receptor (beta chain) is drawn from a study of shared clonotypes between healthy human individuals. Findings of the study overall: It was the few donors that limited the genetic and exposure-history diversity represented.

The naive CD8 subset, CD45RO-negative cells positively selected for CCR7, excluded terminally differentiated effector memory CD45RA+ cells. This CDR3 has 16 residues. V was pared by 2 bases and J by 5 bases, with 21 bases between. CDR1 is SQVTM, CDR2 ANQGSEA, per germline. Libraries were prepared by immunoSEQ multiplex PCR; TCRdb keeps only in-frame clonotypes and omits some of them. The sample has roughly 2,000,000 clones, just under 95% seen once; the top ten hold around 1.8%. This clone came up once. Its antigen remains unknown. Sequencing was carried out using naive CD8+ T cells from PBMCs. The chain has TRBV29-1 and TRBJ2-5; TRBD1 might be the D (5 bases). The TCR comes from a young man in good health. Some clones in this sample may be carry-over from other donors' samples. CDR3 sequence reads: CSVEYRLGPPTETQYF. CDR3 nucleotide sequence: TGCAGCGTTGAATACCGGTTGGGGCCTCCAACGGAGACCCAGTACTTC.